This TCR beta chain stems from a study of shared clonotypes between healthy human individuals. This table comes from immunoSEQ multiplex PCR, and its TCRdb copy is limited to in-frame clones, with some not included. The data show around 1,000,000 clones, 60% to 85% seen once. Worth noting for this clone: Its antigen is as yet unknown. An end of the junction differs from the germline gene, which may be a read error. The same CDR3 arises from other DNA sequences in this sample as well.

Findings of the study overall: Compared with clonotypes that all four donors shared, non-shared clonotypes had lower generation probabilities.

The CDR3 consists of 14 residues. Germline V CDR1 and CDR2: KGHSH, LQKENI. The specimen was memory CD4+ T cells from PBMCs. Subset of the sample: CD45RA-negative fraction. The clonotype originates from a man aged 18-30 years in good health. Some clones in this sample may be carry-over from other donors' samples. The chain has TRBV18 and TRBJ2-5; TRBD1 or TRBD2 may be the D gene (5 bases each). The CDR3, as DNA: TGTGCCTGCTCACCGGGGTGGGGGCAAGAGACCCAGTACTTC. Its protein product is CACSPGWGQETQYF.